Here is one TCR beta chain with its context. The sample comes from a study of multiple sclerosis patients with progressive multifocal leukoencephalopathy. Specified time point: time of PML onset. Germline lookup yields CDR1 SNHLY and CDR2 FYNNEI. CDR3 size: 16 residues. V was clipped by 1 base and J by 5 bases, with 14 bases between them. Some clones are missing from TCRdb's copy, which holds only in-frame ones; the method was immunoSEQ multiplex PCR. The profile shows fewer than 40,000 clones, more than 85% of them singletons. The sample was PBMCs, taken from a patient treated with natalizumab. This sequence was found in a human donor with progressive multifocal leukoencephalopathy. This chain links TRBV2 with TRBJ2-2; D remains ambiguous. The CDR3 nucleotides are TGTGCCAGCAGTGAAGGACCCGAAAAAGGTACCGGGGAGCTGTTTTTT. Translated: CASSEGPEKGTGELFF.